These 24 T cell receptor beta chains came from one sample sequenced in a study of blood T cell repertoires in COVID-19. This table comes from immunoSEQ multiplex PCR, and its TCRdb copy is limited to in-frame clones, with some not included. The sample yields 250,000 to 300,000 clones, 85% to 90% seen once. Material: PBMCs or T cells enriched from blood (not recorded which). These receptors were taken from a man aged 18 to 30 who had recovered from COVID-19.

V usage is TRBV6-5 and J usage is TRBJ2-1; D unresolved. CDR3 length: 14 residues. Deletions cut 0 bases from V and 3 bases from J, with 6 bases between. CDR1 is MNHEY and CDR2 is SVGAGI in the germline V gene. CDR3 coding DNA: TGTGCCAGCAGTTACTCGTCGGTCTACAATGAGCAGTTCTTC. Its protein is CASSYSSVYNEQFF.

The gene calls are TRBV7-9 and TRBJ2-3; 9 bases agree with TRBD2. V lost 5 bases and J lost 1; bases outside the gene matches: 4. Germline loops: CDR1 SEHNR, CDR2 FQNEAQ (reference sequence). The CDR3 length is 15 residues. The CDR3 bases are TGTGCCAGCAGCCTCCGGACTAGCGGCACAGATACGCAGTATTTT. Protein sequence: CASSLRTSGTDTQYF.

This clone was counted a few times. J is TRBJ2-3 and V is TRBV15, with 8 bases fitting TRBD1. The CDR3 extends over 14 amino acids. CDR1 LNHNV and CDR2 YYDKDF come from the germline V gene (reference sequence). V was clipped by 2 bases and J by 6 bases; unmatched bases: 4. This CDR3 is CATSRRQGRDTQYF. For the CDR3, the DNA is TGTGCCACCAGCAGACGACAGGGGAGGGATACGCAGTATTTT.

The sample holds a few counts of this clone. The CDR3 here is CASGRERLNTEAFF. In nucleotides, the CDR3 is TGTGCCAGCGGCCGGGAGAGACTGAACACTGAAGCTTTCTTT. V usage is TRBV7-8 and J usage is TRBJ1-1; D gene ambiguous. Germline V CDR1 and CDR2: SGHVS, FQNEAQ. This CDR3 spans 14 amino acids. Between the trimmed V and J ends, which lost 8 bases and 0 bases, there was a span of 13 bases.

J is TRBJ2-1 and V is TRBV4-1, with 8 bases identical to TRBD2. The CDR3 contains 16 residues. Germline V gene sequence: CDR1 MGHRA, CDR2 YSYEKL. V dropped 1 base and J dropped 4; count of bases not matched to a gene: 6. The CDR3 region has the DNA TGCGCCAGCAGCCAAGTTCCGCGGGGGGCATACAATGAGCAGTTCTTC. This translates into CASSQVPRGAYNEQFF.

The rearrangement joins TRBV27 to TRBJ2-7, with 8 bases identical to TRBD2. Germline values: CDR1 MNHEY, CDR2 SMNVEV (reference sequence). The CDR3 is made up of 15 amino acids. The ends lost 7 bases at V and 2 bases at J; junction bases unmatched: 10. The CDR3 is CASKALAGYTYEQYF. CDR3 coding DNA: TGTGCCAGCAAGGCTCTAGCGGGCTATACCTACGAGCAGTACTTC.

This clone was detected a few times. The V gene is TRBV9, the J gene TRBJ1-2, with 9 bases fitting TRBD1. In germline, CDR1 is SGDLS, CDR2 YYNGEE. With V trimmed by 4 bases and J by 3 bases, 4 bases remained unmatched. This CDR3 comprises 14 residues. The CDR3 is CASSIDRGYYGYTF. The CDR3 DNA sequence: TGTGCCAGCAGCATTGACAGGGGGTACTATGGCTACACCTTC.

The V gene is TRBV2, the J gene TRBJ1-4, with D possibly being TRBD1 (5 bases). Trimming cost V 5 bases and J 3 bases, with 22 bases left between them. CDR3 length: 18 amino acids. Germline V gene sequence: CDR1 SNHLY, CDR2 FYNNEI. The CDR3 sequence is CASSFLDKLPMANEKLFF. DNA of the CDR3: TGTGCCAGCAGTTTCCTGGACAAGCTGCCTATGGCTAATGAAAAACTGTTTTTT.

This clone was seen once. The rearrangement joins TRBV28 to TRBJ2-7, with 12 bases that match TRBD2. V gave up 3 bases and J gave up 7 bases; unmatched junction bases: 7. CDR1 is MDHEN and CDR2 is SYDVKM in the germline V gene. CDR3 length equals 15 residues. CDR3 amino acids: CASSFLTSGRSEQYF. In nucleotides, the CDR3 is TGTGCCAGCAGTTTCCTAACTAGCGGGAGGAGTGAGCAGTACTTC.

This clone was found once. The rearrangement links TRBV19 to TRBJ1-1; 7 positions agree with TRBD1. Trimming at V came to 4 bases and at J to 0 bases, leaving 8 bases not matched to a gene. This CDR3 comprises 16 residues. The germline V gene has CDR1 LNHDA and CDR2 SQIVND (reference sequence). CDR3 nucleotides: TGTGCCAGTAGTAAAAACAGGGGCGGGGTGAACACTGAAGCTTTCTTT. Protein sequence: CASSKNRGGVNTEAFF.

This clone was seen only once. The V and J genes are TRBV7-2 and TRBJ1-1; possible D gene TRBD1, 5 bases. This CDR3 has 13 amino acids. Germline CDR1 and CDR2: SGHTA and FQGNSA. Deletions cut 5 bases from V and 7 bases from J, with 14 bases between. CDR3 in amino acids: CASSKLQGIEAFF. In nucleotides, the CDR3 is TGTGCCAGCAGCAAACTGCAGGGAATTGAAGCTTTCTTT. Full variable domain (rest looked up from reference TRBV7-2 and TRBJ1-1): GAGVSQSPSNKVTEKGKDVELRCDPISGHTALYWYRQSLGQGLEFLIYFQGNSAPDKSGLPSDRFSAERTGGSVSTLTIQRTQQEDSAVYLCASSKLQGIEAFFGQGTRLTVV.

This rearrangement joins TRBV28 to TRBJ1-2, with 7 bases that match TRBD1. Germline-derived CDR1 and CDR2 are MDHEN and SYDVKM. The CDR3 is 14 amino acids. Germline trimming cut 10 bases from V and 2 bases from J; bases unmatched to any gene: 10. The CDR3 region has the DNA TGTGCCACCCGGACAGGAGCATCCAACTATGGCTACACCTTC. Its protein is CATRTGASNYGYTF.

V gene TRBV19 combines with J gene TRBJ2-2; possible D gene TRBD1, 6 bases. Trimming removed 8 bases at V and 4 bases at J, with 17 bases between. CDR1 and CDR2 from the germline V gene are LNHDA and SQIVND (reference sequence). The CDR3 totals 15 residues. CDR3 amino acids: CASGTGTTSTGELFF. The CDR3 nucleotides are TGTGCCAGTGGGACGGGGACAACCTCCACCGGGGAGCTGTTTTTT.

The chain combines TRBV15 with TRBJ1-2; no reliable D call. Trimming pared 0 bases from V and 2 bases from J, leaving 4 bases between. The CDR3 covers 13 residues. Germline V gene data show CDR1 as LNHNV and CDR2 as YYDKDF (reference sequence). CDR3 amino acids: CATSRDQNYGYTF. The CDR3, as DNA: TGTGCCACCAGCAGAGATCAAAACTATGGCTACACCTTC.

V is TRBV19 and J is TRBJ1-1, with 12 bases fitting TRBD1. The CDR3 has 17 residues. Germline V lookup: CDR1 LNHDA, CDR2 SQIVND (reference sequence). Germline trimming cut 0 bases from V and 0 bases from J; bases unmatched to any gene: 2. DNA for the CDR3: TGTGCCAGTAGTATAGATGGGACAGGGGGCATGAACACTGAAGCTTTCTTT. Translating gives CASSIDGTGGMNTEAFF.

The chain has TRBV19 and TRBJ1-2, with 7 bases aligning to TRBD1. With V trimmed by 3 bases and J by 8 bases, 9 bases remained unmatched. The CDR3 totals 14 residues. CDR1 and CDR2 from the germline V gene are LNHDA and SQIVND (reference sequence). The CDR3: CASSIGDREGGYTF. As DNA, the CDR3 is TGTGCCAGTAGTATTGGGGACAGAGAGGGGGGCTACACCTTC.

The chain is built from TRBV19 and TRBJ2-1, with 7 bases that match TRBD2. The ends lost 3 bases at V and 7 bases at J; junction bases unmatched: 9. The germline V gene encodes CDR1 LNHDA and CDR2 SQIVND (reference sequence). The CDR3 sequence is 15 residues long. This CDR3 is CASSMASGKMNEQFF. The CDR3 DNA reads as TGTGCCAGTAGTATGGCCAGCGGGAAAATGAATGAGCAGTTCTTC.

This clone came up a few times. The chain uses TRBV27 and TRBJ1-1; unclear D gene. Trimming removed 2 bases at V and 0 bases at J, with 13 bases between. The CDR3 has 16 residues. The germline V gene encodes CDR1 MNHEY and CDR2 SMNVEV (reference sequence). This CDR3 reads CASSLNSAIMNTEAFF. CDR3 bases: TGTGCCAGCAGTTTAAACTCCGCGATTATGAACACTGAAGCTTTCTTT.

The CDR3 spells CASSYTGRVLNSPLHF. The CDR3 nucleotides read TGTGCCAGCAGTTATACAGGGCGGGTCCTTAATTCACCCCTCCACTTT. The chain joins TRBV6-5 to TRBJ1-6; TRBD1 might be the D (6 bases). Germline CDR1 reads MNHEY; CDR2 reads SVGAGI. CDR3 length: 16 amino acids. The V end was cut by 3 bases, the J end by 6 bases, with 15 bases between.

This clone has just a few counts. The chain combines TRBV5-1 with TRBJ1-2, with 8 nucleotides matching TRBD1. Germline V gene sequence: CDR1 SGHRS, CDR2 YFSETQ. V was clipped by 0 bases and J by 2 bases; unmatched bases: 3. This CDR3 spans 15 amino acids. CDR3 bases: TGCGCCAGCAGCTTGGATCAGGGGGCGAACTATGGCTACACCTTC. Translation gives CASSLDQGANYGYTF.

The chain is built from TRBV28 and TRBJ1-5; 7 bases match TRBD1. CDR1 is MDHEN and CDR2 is SYDVKM in the germline V gene. The CDR3 is 15 residues long. J gave up 3 bases and V 6 bases, and 8 bases lay outside the gene matches. CDR3 in amino acids: CASRSTGYANQPQHF. The DNA for the CDR3 is TGTGCCAGCAGATCGACAGGGTATGCCAATCAGCCCCAGCATTTT.

The genes are TRBV20-1 and TRBJ2-2; 11 bases are shared with TRBD2. CDR3 length equals 17 residues. V lost 3 bases, J lost 3 bases, and 9 bases stayed unmatched. CDR1 and CDR2 from the germline V gene are DFQATT and SNEGSKA (reference sequence). The CDR3 DNA sequence: TGCAGTGCTAGTGGGCCCCCTAGCGGGAGGTACACCGGGGAGCTGTTTTTT. As protein: CSASGPPSGRYTGELFF.

This clone was counted between two and nine times. The chain joins TRBV6-4 to TRBJ1-1; TRBD1 matches 9 bases. Trimming removed 2 bases from V and 5 bases from J; junction bases left unmatched: 3. This CDR3 region has 14 residues. Looked up from germline, CDR1 is MRHNA and CDR2 is SNTAGT. The CDR3: CASSDGQGRTEAFF. Here the CDR3 DNA reads TGTGCCAGCAGTGACGGACAGGGGCGGACTGAAGCTTTCTTT.

This chain connects TRBV19 to TRBJ2-2, with a possible D match to TRBD1 (6 bases). V gave up 3 bases and J gave up 5 bases, with 10 bases separating them. The CDR3 covers 14 residues. Germline CDR1 reads LNHDA; CDR2 reads SQIVND (reference sequence). The DNA of the CDR3 is TGTGCCAGTAGTATCGGTCAGGGGACCGGGGAGCTGTTTTTT. This codes for CASSIGQGTGELFF.